This T cell receptor beta chain was observed in a study of cytomegalovirus exposure and HLA in healthy donors. Study-wide context: The same platform was used for the approximately 110 validation repertoires and the roughly 640 first-cohort repertoires, a later analysis reported. The study's findings and limits: Across donors, most TCRs were seen rarely, yet some public ones were widespread.

A remark on this clone: The antigen is unknown.

This CDR3 spans 15 amino acids. Germline V gene lookup returns CDR1 SGDLS and CDR2 YYNGEE. Trimming cost V 4 bases and J 1 base; bases outside gene matches: 2. The donors were part of the validation cohort, which consisted of roughly 120 subjects and was separate from the first cohort of 600 to 850 subjects. TCRdb's copy holds only in-frame clones and misses some; the assay was immunoSEQ multiplex PCR. In the table there are over 85,000 clones, 88% of which are singletons. The sequence came from a woman younger than 45 in good health and CMV-seropositive. The chain recombines TRBV9 with TRBJ1-5, with 10 bases fitting TRBD1. The sequenced sample was PBMCs. The CDR3 DNA follows: TGTGCCAGCAGCACGGGACAGGGGAGCAATCAGCCCCAGCATTTT. Translating gives CASSTGQGSNQPQHF.